This TCR beta chain was profiled in a study of cytomegalovirus exposure and HLA in healthy donors (dated by TCRdb to 2016 to 2017). Study-wide context: An earlier analysis of roughly 610 of the donors reported about 260 Gb of sequence data and about 120 million unique TCR beta sequences obtained from about 200 million T cells. The number of typed donors differed by locus: about 629-630 for A, B, C, DRB1 and DQB1; 500 to 550 for DQA1; 606 for DPA1; and about 450 for DPB1. Five DR-DQ haplotypes were handled as single units for association and clustering because linkage in the cohort was strong. A separate validation cohort of 100 to 150 different subjects was used in addition to the roughly 720-subject first cohort. The genetic ancestry cluster associated with self-reported Caucasian donors included around four fifths of the 398 genotyped donors. Rather than using new phenotypic data, the later analysis identified candidate immune exposures from TCR beta sequences and from how often those sequences occurred across donors. The study aimed to test whether signatures of past pathogen exposure could be identified by cataloging public T cell receptors. The study combined high-throughput TCR immunosequencing, statistical association of individual TCRs with disease status, and machine learning to predict cytomegalovirus infection status. Every repertoire in the discovery cohort had been generated on one and the same sequencing platform. Approximately 310 gigabases of sequencing data and approximately 91 million unique TCR sequences made up an early release that covered 500 to 700 HLA-typed donors. In a later genetic analysis, genome-wide SNP genotypes for about 65% of the 666 donors were used, and that subset was treated as a discovery cohort. An earlier analysis of roughly 580 of the donors used high-throughput TCR beta sequencing to judge whether each TCR beta V gene segment behaved as functional or pseudogenic. Using immunosequencing, the study profiled T cell repertoires from 500 to 800 subjects and related those repertoires to cytomegalovirus serostatus. Among some 410 genotyped donors of the cohort, an average of approximately 240,000 unique TCR beta nucleotide sequences were sequenced per donor, about a sixth of them non-productive. Alongside the repertoire data, information on donor age, sex, ethnicity and CMV serostatus was compiled. A later analysis re-examined previously published TCR beta repertoires from more than 650 donors and added high-resolution HLA genotyping to investigate patterns of TCR occurrence. HLA typing covered class I and class II loci at four-digit resolution. What the work shows at the level of the full study, not this receptor alone: Compared with the roughly 700-donor mean, donors in an Asian-associated ancestry cluster had fewer N-insertions in productive TCRs, according to a later genetic analysis. In a later genetic analysis, a missense DCLRE1C variant was associated with V-gene and J-gene trimming of TCR beta chains, and the association was replicated in an independent cohort. In a later analysis, HLA-associated TCR beta chains showed more clonal expansion and lower generation probabilities than non-associated chains that were equally common. It was suggested by the authors that the approach could potentially be generalized to other disease states and immunological phenotypes. Most TCR sequences were observed very rarely across donors, whereas some public TCRs were present in many individuals. Correlated functional status among segregating V segments might be attributable to linkage disequilibrium, but an unknown experimental factor could not be ruled out. HLA typing was unavailable for some donors at each locus, so association tests used only the typed subset. In a later analysis, several top co-occurrence clusters were reported to appear linked to parvovirus B19, influenza, CMV and Epstein-Barr virus. The cohort was sequenced for TCR beta chains only, and without alpha or paired-chain data the features that could be detected were limited. A group of highly shared sequence variants was considered likely to be a technical artifact of the sequencing pipeline. In a later analysis, 16,951 TCR beta sequences were associated with specific HLA alleles at a false discovery rate of 0.05. The classifier was reported to diagnose cytomegalovirus status with high specificity and sensitivity in both the original and validation cohorts. The study gave a list of about 150 TCR beta chains associated with cytomegalovirus. A further reported finding was that TCR beta sequences accurately predicted the HLA-A and HLA-B alleles for most subjects in the first cohort. Because counts were too low, fewer than 20 rarely observed V segments, including chromosome 9 orphons, were excluded from the earlier analysis of 587 of the donors. In a later analysis, the rate of TCR association differed among HLA loci, with DRB1 alleles having the most associated TCRs and HLA-C alleles having the fewest. Presence/absence analyses assumed roughly uniform sequencing depth across donors, an assumption that may not hold. CMV serostatus was the only immune exposure information available for the cohort. A later analysis found that most CMV-associated TCR beta chains appeared HLA-restricted, with HLA associations seemingly driven largely by CMV exposure. In an earlier analysis of more than 500 of the donors, most TCR beta V segments appeared in productive rearrangements about 87% or about 30% of the time, broadly matching IMGT annotations. Some IMGT-functional V segments, including TRBV6-2 and TRBV6-3, could not be told apart with the 87-base-pair reads, so those segments were excluded. When HLA alleles, especially DR and DQ, strongly co-occurred, TCR associations were difficult to assign to individual alleles. In vitro tests confirmed that a few of the cytomegalovirus-associated TCR beta chains recognize cytomegalovirus antigens.

On this clone: Its antigen is not yet known.

The library relied on the immunoSEQ multiplex PCR assay. A mixture of 60 forward primers for TCR Vbeta segments and 13 reverse primers for TCR Jbeta segments was used in the multiplex PCR. Amplification of the CDR3 region of rearranged TCR beta genes was performed with a multiplex PCR assay on genomic DNA. The amplified TCR beta libraries were sequenced on the Illumina HiSeq System as 87-base-pair reads. The study's processing was this. A later analysis tallied 80 million to 95 million unique TCR beta chains across the 640 or so repertoires, and about 10 million of those chains were shared by two or more donors. Raw reads were error-corrected and collapsed into unique sequences by a nearest-neighbor algorithm in which closely related sequences were merged to remove PCR and sequencing errors. To assign V, D and J gene segments, CDR3 sequences were aligned to IMGT reference sequences. For a sequence to be retained, a match of at least six nucleotides to both a V gene segment and a J gene segment was required. Rearrangements were called productive when the CDR3 lacked stop codons and stayed in frame with V and J; all others were non-productive. CDR3 was defined according to IMGT convention as the region running from the second conserved V-encoded cysteine to the conserved J-encoded phenylalanine. Sequences without an unambiguous match to a single V gene segment were excluded from the earlier analysis of a few hundred of the donors. An earlier analysis of roughly 590 of the donors called V segments functional above 56.7% productive rearrangements and segregating when the between-donor standard deviation exceeded 5%. A statistical classification framework was built to diagnose cytomegalovirus status from the catalog of TCR beta chain sequences. A later analysis assigned V and J genes by comparing TCR nucleotide sequences with IMGT/GENE-DB human TR gene sequences. The TCRdist pipeline was used in a later analysis to assign CDR3 sequences and most-parsimonious VDJ recombination scenarios. In a later analysis, each TCR beta chain was defined by its CDR3 amino acid sequence together with its V-gene family, and reads lacking a unique V-gene family were excluded. To address suspected cross-contamination and a sequencing artifact, a later analysis removed 450 to 700 highly shared, low-generation-probability nucleotide sequences. In a later analysis, a clonal expansion index was calculated for each public chain from normalized within-repertoire ranks of inferred template counts. In a later analysis, generation probabilities were computed using a VDJ recombination model fitted to out-of-frame rearrangements, and the results were checked against IGoR. A later analysis scored TCR-TCR, TCR-HLA and TCR-CMV co-occurrence with hypergeometric tests, applying a repertoire-size bias correction to TCR pairs. A later analysis estimated false discovery rates by permuting HLA or CMV assignments 20 times. In a later analysis, co-occurring TCRs were grouped using DBSCAN, with TCRdist sequence similarity added in when clustering inside HLA-allele-positive subsets. Repertoires with fewer than 30,000 or more than 120,000 public chains were left out of co-occurrence clustering, as were roughly five repertoires with anomalous nucleotide sharing. This is the immuneACCESS table as TCRdb keeps it, with only in-frame sequences that have V and J called. A part of the clones is gone; compared with another copy, unresolved V genes explain less than half, and the rest is unexplained. The V and J calls and clone size were taken over from that table, and D and trimming were inferred from the DNA. The record for this sample contains fewer than 150,000 clones. Roughly 3.5% of the sample belongs to the ten largest clones.

In total, just over 650 healthy bone marrow donors made up the cohort. At the time of sampling, every cohort member was nominally healthy, though immune exposures that went unrecorded were likely present. The donor was CMV seronegative and belonged to the group of 350 or so seronegative cohort members. A peripheral blood sample was collected from each donor, and TCR beta sequencing was performed on peripheral blood mononuclear cells. The Qiagen DNeasy Blood Extraction Kit was used to extract genomic DNA from the blood cell samples. Taken from the germline V gene, the CDR1 and CDR2 loops are SQVTM and ANQGSEA. The CDR3 covers 15 residues, taking in both the cysteine and the phenylalanine. Of the read, only the CDR3 DNA is kept; its 45 bases are in frame from base 1. V lost 3 bases and J lost 1 base, and the count of bases not matched to a germline gene is 3.

The specimen was PBMCs. The chain is encoded by TRBV29-1 joined to TRBJ2-7; TRBD2 agrees with 13 junctional bases. This clonotype originated in a man aged 18 to 29 in good health and CMV-seronegative. The nucleotide sequence reads as follows: TGCAGCGTTGAGGGACTAGCGGGGATTTCCTACGAGCAGTACTTC. Its product reads: CSVEGLAGISYEQYF.